This T cell receptor beta chain was observed in a study of CD8 T cells in ankylosing spondylitis. This clonotype was recorded at least ten times. Its matching antigen is unknown. Broader study findings: Eight highly homologous variants formed a TCR beta motif that appeared characteristic of ankylosing spondylitis blood. Before this, some motif variants had been reported in reactive arthritis synovial fluid and blood. Significantly higher representation of disease-linked clones was reported for matched ankylosing spondylitis synovial fluid.

With molecular barcodes, quantitative 5'-RACE was used to make the TCR beta libraries. Via MiXCR, TCRdb re-called the 5' RACE reads, giving one row per CDR3 protein. This table holds roughly 130,000 distinct CDR3 sequences, over 6% found once. V lost 6 bases and J 0 bases, leaving 18 bases between the germline ends. Germline CDR1 and CDR2: SGHRS and YFSETQ. The CDR3 consists of 16 residues. Sequenced material: blood, either unsorted or a sorted T cell fraction (not recorded which). The chain has TRBV5-1 and TRBJ1-1; no reliable D call. The source is a male donor with ankylosing spondylitis or in good health (not recorded which). The CDR3 here is CASTRPEGGMNTEAFF. In DNA form, the CDR3 reads TGCGCCAGCACTCGCCCGGAGGGAGGGATGAACACTGAAGCTTTCTTT. Drawing the rest from reference TRBV5-1 and TRBJ1-1, the complete variable domain is KAGVTQTPRYLIKTRGQQVTLSCSPISGHRSVSWYQQTPGQGLQFLFEYFSETQRNKGNFPGRFSGRQFSNSRSEMNVSTLELGDSALYLCASTRPEGGMNTEAFFGQGTRLTVV.